This TCR beta chain is from a study of T-cell reconstitution after alpha-beta-depleted transplantation in children (dated by TCRdb to 2016 to 2018). Turning to the overall study: T-cell immune reconstitution after TCRalphabeta/CD19-depleted allogeneic hematopoietic cell transplantation in children was quantitatively tracked in the study by means of TCR repertoire profiling.

Comments on this clonotype: Its antigen remains unidentified. The sample holds no much larger clone one base away, and base qualities are not on file.

The CDR3, from cysteine to phenylalanine, totals 13 residues. Only the CDR3 DNA stays, 39 bases, in frame from base 1. V sheds 1 base and J sheds 1 base, leaving 7 bases between their ends. CDR1 and CDR2 (GTSNPN, SVGIG) derive from the germline V gene (reference sequence). Libraries were made using PCR. The run used an Illumina HiSeq 2500. TCR libraries were prepared with molecular barcoding, using unique molecular identifiers to normalize TCRbeta repertoire quantification. TCRdb cleaned the public reads at Q25 with fastp, built clones with MiXCR and kept in-frame beta chains. CDR3 protein sequences are deduplicated, and each keeps its most common genes and DNA. In all, the sample holds 200,000 to 250,000 distinct CDR3 sequences, and approximately 12% of those were seen once. The leading ten clones occupy around 2.8% of the sample.

The receptor chain draws on TRBV30 and TRBJ1-1, and possibly TRBD1, on 5 matching bases. Sequencing used PBMCs from the stem cell graft donor, obtained from the stem cell graft. The receptor was isolated from a human donor who donated a stem cell graft to a child with acute lymphoblastic leukemia. The bases are TGTGCCTGGAGTGCGAGGGGGAACACTGAAGCTTTCTTT. This sequence encodes CAWSARGNTEAFF.